What follows describes a single TCR beta chain. Its target is unknown. This sample's treatment: approximately nine-day PBMC culture with coronavirus spike peptide pools or control peptides (ViraFEST assay). On days 3 and 7, half the medium was swapped for fresh IL-2-containing medium. The data derive from a study of vaccination and CD4 T cells after COVID-19. Cultured CD4+ T-cell DNA underwent Oncomine TCR Beta short-read sequencing. MiXCR, applied by TCRdb to the PCR reads, yields one record per CDR3 protein. The sample lists over 2,000 distinct CDR3 sequences; around 35% were seen once. V was cut by 6 bases and J by 5 bases, with 8 bases left in between. CDR3 length: 12 amino acids. Germline CDR1 reads MNHNS; CDR2 reads SASEGT.

Sequenced: CD4+ T cells from blood, cultured in vitro. The V gene is TRBV6-1, the J gene TRBJ2-1; D is perhaps TRBD2 (6 bases). The TCR was taken from a human donor who had recovered from COVID-19. CDR3 in DNA: TGTGCCAGCAGACGCGGGGACAATGAGCAGTTCTTC. Its translation is CASRRGDNEQFF.